Below are 19 T cell receptor beta chains sequenced from a single sample in a study of blood T cell repertoires in COVID-19. Produced via immunoSEQ multiplex PCR; TCRdb's table is partial and in-frame only. The repertoire holds about 140,000 clones, with approximately 73% as singletons. The specimen sequenced was peripheral blood. All receptors come from a man aged 60 to 69 with acute or convalescent COVID-19.

V usage is TRBV12-3 or TRBV12-4 and J usage is TRBJ2-7, with TRBD2 identical over 7 bases. The J segment lost 5 bases and the V segment lost 8 bases, leaving 9 bases of the junction unmatched. This CDR3 spans 13 amino acids. The CDR3 loop is CASSDWRGNEQYF. The CDR3 DNA reads as TGTGCCAGCTCTGATTGGCGGGGGAACGAGCAGTACTTC.

The chain has TRBV5-1 and TRBJ2-7; a weak D match, TRBD1 (5 bases). The CDR3 covers 15 residues. CDR1 and CDR2 (germline): SGHRS, YFSETQ. V lost 0 bases and J lost 1, with 11 bases in between. The CDR3 region is CASSLEGQPSYEQYF. For the CDR3, the DNA is TGCGCCAGCAGCTTGGAGGGGCAGCCATCCTACGAGCAGTACTTC. Looking up the rest from reference TRBV5-1 and TRBJ2-7 gives the full variable domain: KAGVTQTPRYLIKTRGQQVTLSCSPISGHRSVSWYQQTPGQGLQFLFEYFSETQRNKGNFPGRFSGRQFSNSRSEMNVSTLELGDSALYLCASSLEGQPSYEQYFGPGTRLTVT.

The chain has TRBV5-1 and TRBJ2-1; no firm D call. The germline CDR1 and CDR2 sequences are SGHRS and YFSETQ. The CDR3 has 14 residues. Trimming shortened V by 7 bases and J by 3 bases, and 14 bases separated the two germline ends. CDR3 DNA sequence: TGCGCCAGCTCGGTCCAAGCGAACTACAATGAGCAGTTCTTC. Translation: CASSVQANYNEQFF.

The V call is TRBV2, the J call TRBJ2-3, with 13 bases identical to TRBD2. CDR3 length: 20 residues. Trimming cost V 7 bases and J 0 bases; bases outside gene matches: 16. CDR1 and CDR2 (germline): SNHLY, FYNNEI. CDR3 nucleotide sequence: TGTGCCAGCATACAACAGGGAGTGGGACTAGCGGGGATTAGCACAGATACGCAGTATTTT. This encodes CASIQQGVGLAGISTDTQYF.

The V and J genes are TRBV7-8 and TRBJ2-7; a weak D match, TRBD1 (6 bases). This CDR3 has 15 amino acids. Between the trimmed V and J ends, which lost 0 bases and 0 bases, there was a span of 9 bases. The germline CDR1 and CDR2 sequences are SGHVS and FQNEAQ. CDR3 sequence reads: CASSLAWGPSYEQYF. The CDR3 DNA follows: TGTGCCAGCAGCTTAGCCTGGGGGCCCTCCTACGAGCAGTACTTC. Full variable domain (outside the CDR3, taken from reference TRBV7-8 and TRBJ2-7): GAGVSQSPRYKVAKRGQDVALRCDPISGHVSLFWYQQALGQGPEFLTYFQNEAQLDKSGLPSDRFFAERPEGSVSTLKIQRTQQEDSAVYLCASSLAWGPSYEQYFGPGTRLTVT.

The V and J genes are TRBV9 and TRBJ2-2; 8 bases map to TRBD2. With 3 bases clipped from V and 6 bases from J, the junction kept 7 bases outside the gene matches. Germline CDR1 reads SGDLS; CDR2 reads YYNGEE. The CDR3 spans 15 residues. The CDR3 nucleotides are TGTGCCAGCAGCGGAGGTAGAGCGGGAGCCGGGGAGCTGTTTTTT. It is translated as CASSGGRAGAGELFF.

The chain is built from TRBV6-1 and TRBJ1-6; D remains ambiguous. V lost 3 bases and J lost 3, with 12 bases in between. CDR3 length: 16 amino acids. CDR1 is MNHNS and CDR2 is SASEGT in the germline V gene. The CDR3 loop is CASSDVLADYNSPLHF. CDR3 sequence (DNA): TGTGCCAGCAGTGATGTTTTGGCAGACTATAATTCACCCCTCCACTTT.

This sequence joins TRBV7-9 and TRBJ2-7; 7 bases match TRBD2. Losses at the gene ends were 3 bases for V and 5 bases for J; bases not matched to a gene: 7. The CDR3 sequence is 14 residues long. Germline CDR1 and CDR2: SEHNR and FQNEAQ (reference sequence). CDR3 loop: CASSFSSRGDEQYF. CDR3 sequence (DNA): TGTGCCAGCAGCTTTAGTAGTCGGGGGGACGAGCAGTACTTC.

The V call is TRBV12-5, the J call TRBJ2-2; tentatively, D is TRBD2 (6 bases). The CDR3 sequence is 14 residues long. Trimming took off 1 base at V and 5 bases at J, with 8 bases between the two ends. From germline, CDR1 is LGHNT and CDR2 FRNRAP. The CDR3 loop reads CASGLGAGTGELFF. The CDR3 DNA follows: TGTGCTAGTGGTTTGGGGGCGGGGACCGGGGAGCTGTTTTTT. The variable domain in full, completed from reference TRBV12-5 and TRBJ2-2, reads DARVTQTPRHKVTEMGQEVTMRCQPILGHNTVFWYRQTMMQGLELLAYFRNRAPLDDSGMPKDRFSAEMPDATLATLKIQPSEPRDSAVYFCASGLGAGTGELFFGEGSRLTVL.

The rearrangement uses TRBV18 and TRBJ1-2, with TRBD1 matching 8 bases. Trimming at V came to 4 bases and at J to 6 bases, leaving 4 bases not matched to a gene. CDR3 size: 13 residues. Germline V CDR1 and CDR2: KGHSH, LQKENI. The CDR3 DNA is TGTGCCAGCTCACAACAGGGGGGTAATGGCTACACCTTC. It yields the protein CASSQQGGNGYTF.

The V gene is TRBV18, the J gene TRBJ2-1, with D possibly TRBD2 on 6 matching bases. Trimming removed 3 bases at V and 5 bases at J, with 14 bases between. Per the germline V gene, CDR1 is KGHSH and CDR2 is LQKENI. The length of the CDR3 is 15 residues. The CDR3 here is CASSPPGSVDNEQFF. The CDR3 coding sequence is TGTGCCAGCTCACCTCCCGGGAGCGTGGACAATGAGCAGTTCTTC.

The rearrangement joins TRBV3-1 (or the pseudogene TRBV3-2) to TRBJ1-4; no clear D. Germline V lookup: CDR1 LGHDT, CDR2 YNNKEL (reference sequence). CDR3 length: 18 amino acids. Deletions cut 0 bases from V and 3 bases from J, with 17 bases between. The CDR3 nucleotides read TGTGCCAGCAGCCAAGATGTGTGGAGGGCGCCTGCTAATGAAAAACTGTTTTTT. It is translated as CASSQDVWRAPANEKLFF.

This sequence joins TRBV13 and TRBJ2-3; 12 positions match TRBD2. In germline, CDR1 is PRHDT, CDR2 FYEKMQ (reference sequence). Trimming took 10 bases from V and 3 from J; bases not matched to a gene: 14. The CDR3 is 17 amino acids. The chain's CDR3 is CAIPSGRAERATDTQYF. The CDR3 coding sequence is TGTGCCATCCCTAGCGGGAGGGCCGAGAGGGCTACAGATACGCAGTATTTT.

The chain recombines TRBV5-6 with TRBJ1-5, with unresolved D. Germline lookup yields CDR1 SGHDT and CDR2 YYEEEE. The CDR3 spans 14 residues. V shed 0 bases and J shed 2 bases, with 6 bases lying between them. CDR3 sequence (DNA): TGTGCCAGCAGCTTGGGGCATGGCAATCAGCCCCAGCATTTT. Encoded protein: CASSLGHGNQPQHF. Variable domain in full (rest from reference TRBV5-6 and TRBJ1-5): DAGVTQSPTHLIKTRGQQVTLRCSPKSGHDTVSWYQQALGQGPQFIFQYYEEEERQRGNFPDRFSGHQFPNYSSELNVNALLLGDSALYLCASSLGHGNQPQHFGDGTRLSIL.

The J gene is TRBJ2-7, the V gene TRBV6-4; possibly TRBD2 for D (6 bases). CDR3 length: 15 amino acids. The V and J ends lost 1 base and 3 bases respectively, with 13 bases between them. From germline, CDR1 is MRHNA and CDR2 SNTAGT. CDR3: CASSDFARGDYEQYF. CDR3 coding DNA: TGTGCCAGCAGTGACTTCGCGCGGGGCGACTACGAGCAGTACTTC.

This clone was found a few times. The chain couples TRBV7-2 to TRBJ1-5; the D is unclear. The V gene's germline CDR1 is SGHTA and CDR2 FQGNSA. Trimming took off 2 bases at V and 6 bases at J, with 5 bases between the two ends. CDR3 length equals 12 residues. The CDR3 nucleotides are TGTGCCAGCAGCTTACTAACTCAGCCCCAGCATTTT. This gives the protein CASSLLTQPQHF. Combining the CDR3 with reference TRBV7-2 and TRBJ1-5 gives the whole variable domain GAGVSQSPSNKVTEKGKDVELRCDPISGHTALYWYRQSLGQGLEFLIYFQGNSAPDKSGLPSDRFSAERTGGSVSTLTIQRTQQEDSAVYLCASSLLTQPQHFGDGTRLSIL.

The chain is built from TRBV29-1 and TRBJ2-3, with D perhaps matching TRBD2 (7 bases). The length of the CDR3 is 15 residues. Germline lookup yields CDR1 SQVTM and CDR2 ANQGSEA. The germline V and J ends were trimmed by 8 bases and 4 bases, with 22 bases remaining between them. The CDR3 DNA reads TGCAGCAAATACCCGGGGGGCCCGTGGCCAGATACGCAGTATTTT. This encodes CSKYPGGPWPDTQYF.

V gene TRBV7-2 combines with J gene TRBJ2-1; D remains ambiguous. Germline V gene lookup returns CDR1 SGHTA and CDR2 FQGNSA. There are 13 residues in the CDR3. The V end was cut by 6 bases, the J end by 5 bases, with 11 bases between. The CDR3 nucleotides read TGTGCCAGCAGGCCGCTGGCGGACAATGAGCAGTTCTTC. This codes for CASRPLADNEQFF.

As regards this clone: At the DNA level, this CDR3 is encoded by other sequences in the same sample as well. The rearrangement links TRBV27 to TRBJ2-1; 7 nucleotides line up with TRBD2. Germline V gives CDR1 MNHEY, CDR2 SMNVEV (reference sequence). The CDR3 has 16 amino acids. V trimming: 2 bases; J trimming: 0 bases; junction bases outside the gene matches: 4. As DNA, the CDR3 is TGTGCCAGCAGTTTAGGGCTAGCGGTCTCCTACAATGAGCAGTTCTTC. This codes for CASSLGLAVSYNEQFF.